Listed here are 17 T cell receptor beta chains from one sample, sequenced in a study of blood T cell repertoires in COVID-19 (dated by TCRdb to between 2020 and 2021). Library prep was done by the immunoSEQ multiplex PCR assay. TCRdb obtained this table from immuneACCESS and retained in-frame rearrangements with V and J assigned. These tables miss some clones; where compared with another copy, unresolved V genes account for less than half of the shortfall, and the remainder is unexplained. Across this sample there are roughly 100,000 clones, with 75% to 90% seen only once. Roughly 4% of the sample belongs to the ten largest clones. The sequenced material came from peripheral blood. The receptors come from a human donor in a cohort sampled during active COVID-19.

As for this clone: An end of the junction differs from the germline gene, which may be a read error. The CDR3 reads CASSIAQGIGANVLTF. The CDR3 coding sequence is TGTGCCAGCAGCATAGCACAGGGAATTGGGGCCAACGTCCTGACTTTC. The rearrangement uses TRBV7-9 and TRBJ2-6; the D gene is possibly TRBD1 (6 bases). This CDR3 has 16 residues. The germline CDR1 and CDR2 sequences are SEHNR and FQNEAQ (reference sequence).

The chain joins TRBV5-1 to TRBJ2-7, with 8 bases matching TRBD1. Germline CDR1 SGHRS, CDR2 YFSETQ. This CDR3 region has 15 residues. V lost 3 bases, J lost 2 bases, and 7 bases stayed unmatched. The CDR3 DNA is TGCGCCAGCAGCTCTCCGGACAGGGACCCCTACGAGCAGTACTTC. Its translation is CASSSPDRDPYEQYF.

The V and J genes are TRBV6-1 and TRBJ1-1, with 11 bases that match TRBD1. The CDR3 consists of 16 residues. V shed 4 bases, J shed 0 bases, and the junction held 4 bases outside the gene matches. Looked up from germline, CDR1 is MNHNS and CDR2 is SASEGT. The CDR3: CASSAGTGGMNTEAFF. CDR3 coding DNA: TGTGCCAGCAGTGCAGGGACAGGGGGAATGAACACTGAAGCTTTCTTT.

The chain is built from TRBV6-1 and TRBJ2-7; D not resolved. V lost 1 base and J lost 3, with 7 bases in between. The CDR3 is 13 residues long. CDR1 is MNHNS and CDR2 is SASEGT in the germline V gene. CDR3 amino acids: CASSEDIRYEQYF. DNA for the CDR3: TGTGCCAGCAGTGAAGACATCCGCTACGAGCAGTACTTC.

V gene TRBV29-1 combines with J gene TRBJ2-3, with D tentatively TRBD1 (5 bases). The V end was cut by 1 base, the J end by 2 bases, with 22 bases between. Germline V gives CDR1 SQVTM, CDR2 ANQGSEA. The CDR3 has 18 amino acids. The CDR3 reads CSVEAPLTVRGNTDTQYF. The CDR3 coding sequence is TGCAGCGTTGAAGCCCCCCTCACCGTTAGGGGAAACACAGATACGCAGTATTTT.

The chain has TRBV10-3 and TRBJ1-5, with D unclear. From germline, CDR1 is ENHRY and CDR2 SYGVKD. CDR3 size: 12 residues. Deletions cut 7 bases from V and 1 base from J, with 5 bases between. The CDR3 here is CAIKASNQPQHF. Here the CDR3 DNA reads TGTGCCATCAAAGCCAGCAATCAGCCCCAGCATTTT.

The rearrangement links TRBV5-1 to TRBJ1-1; TRBD1 might be the D (5 bases). This CDR3 has 14 residues. Germline CDR1 reads SGHRS; CDR2 reads YFSETQ. Trimming removed 4 bases from V and 4 bases from J, with 14 bases in between. CDR3 DNA: TGCGCCAGCAGCACGACAGATAGTTTCACTGAAGCTTTCTTT. It yields the protein CASSTTDSFTEAFF.

V usage is TRBV6-5 and J usage is TRBJ1-2; D uncertain. The germline V and J ends were trimmed by 4 bases and 7 bases, with 7 bases remaining between them. This CDR3 contains 11 residues. Germline values: CDR1 MNHEY, CDR2 SVGAGI. The CDR3 sequence is CASSSPGGYTF. CDR3 nucleotide sequence: TGTGCCAGCAGTTCGCCGGGTGGCTACACCTTC.

This clone was detected once. This chain links TRBV11-3 with TRBJ2-2; TRBD2 aligns across 11 bases. J was trimmed by 5 bases and V by 3 bases; bases with no gene match: 8. CDR1 SGHNT and CDR2 YENEEA come from the germline V gene. This CDR3 has 17 amino acids. The CDR3 bases are TGTGCCAGCAGCTTTGGCTTACTAGCGGGGGAGACCGGGGAGCTGTTTTTT. It encodes CASSFGLLAGETGELFF.

This clone was seen only a few times. This chain joins TRBV12-3 or TRBV12-4 and TRBJ1-2, with D possibly being TRBD1 (5 bases). The V gene lost 4 bases and the J gene lost 8 bases, with 5 bases spanning the gap. The CDR3 covers 10 residues. The CDR3 DNA reads as TGTGCCAGCAGTTACAGGGGCTACACCTTC. Protein: CASSYRGYTF.

This rearrangement joins TRBV6-5 to TRBJ1-6; D ambiguous. CDR3 length: 12 amino acids. Germline-derived CDR1 and CDR2 are MNHEY and SVGAGI. Trimming shortened V by 0 bases and J by 16 bases, and 10 bases separated the two germline ends. The CDR3 nucleotides are TGTGCCAGCAGTTACTCGCGCGGTATACTCCACTTT. This codes for CASSYSRGILHF.

The gene calls are TRBV11-2 and TRBJ2-7, with 7 nucleotides matching TRBD1. The CDR3 runs 16 residues. CDR1 and CDR2 from the germline V gene are SGHAT and FQNNGV. After removal of 5 bases from V and 2 bases from J, the junction contained 12 bases not matched to a gene. CDR3 nucleotides: TGTGCCAGCAGCCACCGCGCGGCAGGGGGAACCTACGAGCAGTACTTC. Translation gives CASSHRAAGGTYEQYF.

This clone was seen a few times. The chain employs TRBV11-3 and TRBJ2-3; TRBD2 agrees at 9 bases. Germline trimming cut 2 bases from V and 2 bases from J; bases unmatched to any gene: 2. Germline CDR1 reads SGHNT; CDR2 reads YENEEA. This CDR3 is built from 15 residues. The CDR3 here is CASSLLAGATDTQYF. CDR3 DNA: TGTGCCAGCAGCTTATTAGCGGGGGCCACAGATACGCAGTATTTT.

This clone was recorded once. V is TRBV11-3 and J is TRBJ1-1; TRBD1 matches at 7 bases. This CDR3 spans 15 amino acids. V trimming: 5 bases; J trimming: 4 bases; junction bases outside the gene matches: 10. Germline CDR1 reads SGHNT; CDR2 reads YENEEA. CDR3 bases: TGTGCCAGCAGCCTAACAGGGGCCGGGGGCACTGAAGCTTTCTTT. Translated: CASSLTGAGGTEAFF. The complete variable domain, with remaining parts taken from reference TRBV11-3 and TRBJ1-1, reads EAGVVQSPRYKIIEKKQPVAFWCNPISGHNTLYWYLQNLGQGPELLIRYENEEAVDDSQLPKDRFSAERLKGVDSTLKIQPAELGDSAVYLCASSLTGAGGTEAFFGQGTRLTVV.

This clone was recorded a few times. The chain recombines TRBV7-9 with TRBJ2-1; TRBD2 agrees at 8 bases. The ends lost 7 bases at V and 4 bases at J; junction bases unmatched: 6. This CDR3 region has 14 residues. Per germline, CDR1 SEHNR and CDR2 FQNEAQ (reference sequence). The CDR3 here is CASTKRGSYNEQFF. CDR3 nucleotide sequence: TGTGCCAGCACCAAGCGGGGGTCTTACAATGAGCAGTTCTTC.

This clone appeared a single time. J is TRBJ1-1 and V is TRBV27; a possible D gene is TRBD1 (6 bases). CDR3 length: 15 amino acids. Germline loops: CDR1 MNHEY, CDR2 SMNVEV (reference sequence). The V end was cut by 6 bases, the J end by 3 bases, with 17 bases between. The CDR3 protein is CASRPDRFKYTEAFF. The CDR3 DNA reads TGTGCCAGCAGGCCTGACAGGTTCAAGTACACTGAAGCTTTCTTT.

The chain uses TRBV5-1 and TRBJ1-2, with no clear D. This CDR3 is 14 amino acids long. Germline values: CDR1 SGHRS, CDR2 YFSETQ. V lost 2 bases, J lost 2 bases, and 10 bases lay in between. The CDR3 loop is CASSLQFGNYGYTF. The CDR3 DNA sequence: TGCGCCAGCAGCTTACAGTTTGGCAACTATGGCTACACCTTC. Together with reference TRBV5-1 and TRBJ1-2, the CDR3 gives the full variable domain: KAGVTQTPRYLIKTRGQQVTLSCSPISGHRSVSWYQQTPGQGLQFLFEYFSETQRNKGNFPGRFSGRQFSNSRSEMNVSTLELGDSALYLCASSLQFGNYGYTFGSGTRLTVV.